A selection of T cell receptor beta chains follows, all from one sample in a study of T cells in narcolepsy. The assay was immunoSEQ multiplex PCR, and TCRdb's table has in-frame clones only and misses some. This sample yields some 17,000 clones, of which 86% are seen a single time; under 0.8% belongs to the top ten. Sequenced material: memory (CD45RA-) CD4+ T cells from blood. These TCRs come from a human donor in good health. CDR3s include the opening cysteine and the closing phenylalanine or tryptophan. D genes are given only for firm matches. Rows give clone size only sometimes, using once, few, many, or a class for an expanded clone.

V,J,size,D,CDR3,DNA
TRBV5-3,TRBJ1-1,NA,NA,CASSLPRDFNTEAFF,TGTGCCAGCAGTTTGCCCCGGGACTTCAACACTGAAGCTTTCTTT
TRBV5-4,TRBJ1-4,few,NA,CASSFFGEKLFF,TGTGCCAGCAGCTTTTTTGGTGAAAAACTGTTTTTT
TRBV28,TRBJ2-7,NA,NA,CATQNRGATHEQYF,TGTGCCACCCAAAACCGGGGGGCTACCCACGAGCAGTACTTC
TRBV7-2,TRBJ1-6,once,TRBD1,CASSWTGSEPLHF,TGTGCCAGCAGCTGGACAGGCTCAGAACCCCTCCACTTT
TRBV7-9,TRBJ2-7,NA,TRBD2,CAVLTGGPYEQYF,TGTGCCGTCCTGACGGGAGGGCCTTACGAGCAGTACTTC
TRBV5-1,TRBJ1-2,NA,NA,CASSSVQGSNYGYTF,TGCGCCAGCAGCTCGGTACAGGGATCTAACTATGGCTACACCTTC
TRBV5-1,TRBJ2-7,NA,TRBD1,CASSSGTAFYEQYF,TGCGCCAGCAGTTCCGGGACAGCTTTTTACGAGCAGTACTTC
TRBV25-1,TRBJ2-6,NA,TRBD1,CASKGQGFSGANVLTF,TGTGCCAGCAAGGGACAGGGGTTTTCTGGGGCCAACGTCCTGACTTTC
TRBV2,TRBJ2-7,NA,TRBD1,CASSPGQGSYEQYF,TGTGCCAGCAGCCCGGGACAGGGTTCCTACGAGCAGTACTTC
TRBV7-2,TRBJ2-7,NA,TRBD2,CASSLVGGSGYEQYF,TGTGCCAGCAGCTTAGTCGGCGGGAGTGGGTACGAGCAGTACTTC
TRBV9,TRBJ2-3,NA,TRBD2,CASSAQPGLAGILTDTQYF,TGTGCCAGCAGCGCACAACCGGGACTAGCGGGTATCTTAACAGATACGCAGTATTTT
TRBV20-1,TRBJ2-1,NA,NA,CSARDPAEQFF,TGCAGTGCTAGAGATCCAGCCGAGCAGTTCTTC
TRBV2,TRBJ2-1,NA,NA,CASKTRGSYNEQFF,TGTGCCAGCAAAACCCGGGGGTCCTACAATGAGCAGTTCTTC
TRBV5-6,TRBJ2-7,NA,NA,CASSLGDGLYERYF,TGTGCCAGCAGCTTGGGGGATGGCCTTTACGAGCGGTACTTC
TRBV5-8,TRBJ2-7,NA,NA,CASSLSGTFRHF,TGTGCCAGCAGCTTGTCAGGGACTTTTCGGCATTTC
TRBV30,TRBJ1-6,NA,NA,CAWRGPISPSPLHF,TGTGCCTGGCGGGGCCCGATCTCCCCGTCACCCCTCCACTTT
TRBV7-2,TRBJ1-3,few,NA,CASSLEGVGNTIYF,TGTGCCAGCAGCTTAGAAGGGGTTGGAAACACCATATATTTT
TRBV5-1,TRBJ2-2,NA,NA,CASSRVGSTGELFF,TGCGCCAGCAGCCGCGTGGGTTCCACCGGGGAGCTGTTTTTT
TRBV6-1,TRBJ1-2,NA,NA,CASRKEDYGYTF,TGTGCCAGCAGGAAAGAAGATTATGGCTACACCTTC
TRBV18,TRBJ1-2,NA,NA,CASSPTGGDGYTF,TGTGCCAGCTCACCTACGGGGGGAGATGGCTACACCTTC